This T cell receptor beta chain is drawn from a study of shared clonotypes between healthy human individuals. On the study more broadly: Ranging from 18 to 49 in age, donors were a couple of women and a few men.

The CDR3 contains 14 residues. CDR1 and CDR2 (germline): SGHNT, YENEEA. V shed 1 base and J shed 2 bases, with 9 bases lying between them. Study-level points and caveats: Expectations were that clonotype sharing among donors would be affected by sequencing depth. Among non-shared clonotypes, generation probabilities were lower than among those shared by all four donors.

Naivety among CD8 cells was defined by CD45RO negativity and positive CCR7 selection, thereby excluding terminally differentiated effector memory CD45RA+ cells. Profiled with immunoSEQ multiplex PCR; TCRdb holds only in-frame clones, not every one. The sample shows hundreds of thousands of clones, approximately 96% of them seen only once. Comment on this clone: Antigen specificity is unknown.

The source is a woman aged 25 to 39 in good health. The V gene is TRBV11-3, the J gene TRBJ2-7; maybe TRBD1 (6 bases). Input material: naive CD8+ T cells sorted from blood. In DNA, the CDR3 is TGTGCCAGCAGCTTAGGGACAGCAGCCTACGAGCAGTACTTC. Protein sequence: CASSLGTAAYEQYF.